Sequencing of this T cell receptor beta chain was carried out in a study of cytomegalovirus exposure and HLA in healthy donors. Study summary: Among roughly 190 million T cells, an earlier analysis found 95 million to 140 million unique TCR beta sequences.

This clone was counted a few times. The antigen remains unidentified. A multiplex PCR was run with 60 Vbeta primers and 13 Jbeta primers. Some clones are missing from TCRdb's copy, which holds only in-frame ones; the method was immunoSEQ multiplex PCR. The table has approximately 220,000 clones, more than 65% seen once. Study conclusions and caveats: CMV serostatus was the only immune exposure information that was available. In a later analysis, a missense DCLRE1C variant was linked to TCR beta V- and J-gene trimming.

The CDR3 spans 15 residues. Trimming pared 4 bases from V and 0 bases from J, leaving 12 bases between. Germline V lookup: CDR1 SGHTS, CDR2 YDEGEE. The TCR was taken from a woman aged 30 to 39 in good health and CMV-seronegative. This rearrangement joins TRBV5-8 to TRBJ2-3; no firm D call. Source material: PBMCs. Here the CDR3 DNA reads TGTGCCAGCAGCCCGGCGGCGGTTAGCACAGATACGCAGTATTTT. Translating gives CASSPAAVSTDTQYF.